A selection of T cell receptor beta chains follows, all from one sample in a study of OX40 agonist ivuxolimab in advanced cancers. Sequencing used immunoSEQ multiplex PCR; TCRdb keeps in-frame clones, though not all of them. The sample consists of approximately 65,000 clones, 86% of them appearing once. Sequenced material: CD4+ or CD8+ T cells sorted from blood, taken in a trial of the OX40 agonist ivuxolimab. The receptors stem from an adult with an advanced solid tumor such as melanoma, head and neck, liver or kidney cancer. CDR3s include the opening cysteine and the closing phenylalanine or tryptophan. Each record gives: D gene, V gene, J gene, clone size, CDR3 DNA, CDR3 protein. D genes are given only for firm matches. The listing skips clone size in some rows; elsewhere it reads once, few, many or a size class.

d_gene: TRBD2; v_gene: TRBV7-2; j_gene: TRBJ2-3; abundance: few; CDR3nt: TGTGCCAGCAGCTTAGGGATAGCGGGAGGCTCAGATACGCAGTATTTT; CDR3aa: CASSLGIAGGSDTQYF
d_gene: TRBD1; v_gene: TRBV4-2; j_gene: TRBJ2-7; abundance: NA; CDR3nt: TGTGCCAGCAGGAGTCGGCAGGGGGGGACAGGGGAAAACTACGAGCAGTACTTC; CDR3aa: CASRSRQGGTGENYEQYF
d_gene: NA; v_gene: TRBV28; j_gene: TRBJ1-5; abundance: NA; CDR3nt: TGTGCCAGCAGGACATCGAATCAGCCCCAGCATTTT; CDR3aa: CASRTSNQPQHF
d_gene: NA; v_gene: TRBV2; j_gene: TRBJ2-7; abundance: once; CDR3nt: TGTGCCAGCGGTTCGGGTCGAGTGCAGTACTTC; CDR3aa: CASGSGRVQYF
d_gene: NA; v_gene: TRBV6-5; j_gene: TRBJ2-3; abundance: NA; CDR3nt: TGTGCCAGCAGTTCTCCCCGTGGGCCGCAGTATTTT; CDR3aa: CASSSPRGPQYF
d_gene: NA; v_gene: TRBV5-1; j_gene: TRBJ2-7; abundance: NA; CDR3nt: TGCGCCAGCAGCTTGGACTCAGCCCATTCCTACGAGCAGTACTTC; CDR3aa: CASSLDSAHSYEQYF
d_gene: NA; v_gene: TRBV4-1; j_gene: TRBJ1-3; abundance: NA; CDR3nt: TGCGCCAGCAGCCAAGCTAACCGGGACTCTGGAAACACCATATATTTT; CDR3aa: CASSQANRDSGNTIYF
d_gene: TRBD1; v_gene: TRBV5-6; j_gene: TRBJ2-2; abundance: NA; CDR3nt: TGTGCCAGCAGCCTAACCCCCGGGACAGAGAACACCGGGGAGCTGTTTTTT; CDR3aa: CASSLTPGTENTGELFF
d_gene: TRBD2; v_gene: TRBV11-3; j_gene: TRBJ2-1; abundance: NA; CDR3nt: TGTGCCAGCAGCTTTACAACTAGCGGTTACAATGAGCAGTTCTTC; CDR3aa: CASSFTTSGYNEQFF
d_gene: TRBD2; v_gene: TRBV5-4; j_gene: TRBJ2-1; abundance: NA; CDR3nt: TGTGCCAGCAGCTCCGGGACTAGCGGTGATGAGCAGTTCTTC; CDR3aa: CASSSGTSGDEQFF
d_gene: NA; v_gene: TRBV6-1; j_gene: TRBJ1-5; abundance: NA; CDR3nt: TGTGCCAGCGGAGGAGGTGCTCAGCCCCAGCATTTT; CDR3aa: CASGGGAQPQHF
d_gene: TRBD2; v_gene: TRBV19; j_gene: TRBJ2-7; abundance: NA; CDR3nt: TGTGCCAGTAGCTCCGGACTAGCGAGAGACTACGAGCAGTACTTC; CDR3aa: CASSSGLARDYEQYF
d_gene: NA; v_gene: TRBV4-3; j_gene: TRBJ2-5; abundance: NA; CDR3nt: TGCGCCAGCAGCCAAGAACTGGACTCCAATCTGGCCCAGTACTTC; CDR3aa: CASSQELDSNLAQYF
d_gene: NA; v_gene: TRBV28; j_gene: TRBJ2-7; abundance: NA; CDR3nt: TGTGCCAGCAGTCCACCTAGCACCTACGAGCAGTACTTC; CDR3aa: CASSPPSTYEQYF
d_gene: NA; v_gene: TRBV7-2; j_gene: TRBJ1-5; abundance: NA; CDR3nt: TGTGCCAGCAGCTTAGTCCAGGGGACTTATAGCAATCAGCCCCAGCATTTT; CDR3aa: CASSLVQGTYSNQPQHF
d_gene: NA; v_gene: TRBV14; j_gene: TRBJ2-4; abundance: NA; CDR3nt: TGTGCCAGCAGCCAAGAAAGCGCGGGGCTAAACATTCAGTACTTC; CDR3aa: CASSQESAGLNIQYF
d_gene: NA; v_gene: TRBV21-1; j_gene: TRBJ1-1; abundance: NA; CDR3nt: TGTGCCAGCAGCAAATCACAGACAGGGGTGAACACTGAAGCTTTCTTT; CDR3aa: CASSKSQTGVNTEAFF
d_gene: NA; v_gene: TRBV25-1; j_gene: TRBJ2-2; abundance: NA; CDR3nt: TGTGCCAGCAGCCGCAGGGCAACCGGGGAGCTGTTTTTT; CDR3aa: CASSRRATGELFF
d_gene: NA; v_gene: TRBV6-5; j_gene: TRBJ2-4; abundance: NA; CDR3nt: TGTGCCAGCAGTGGGGAACGGGACGGAACAAAGTACTTC; CDR3aa: CASSGERDGTKYF
d_gene: NA; v_gene: TRBV7-6; j_gene: TRBJ2-7; abundance: NA; CDR3nt: TGTGCCAGCAGCTTAGTCCCGTTTGGTGGGCAGGGTGGCTACGAGCAGTACTTC; CDR3aa: CASSLVPFGGQGGYEQYF
d_gene: NA; v_gene: TRBV27; j_gene: TRBJ2-2; abundance: once; CDR3nt: TGTGCCAGCAGTTTAGCGTTCTCCGGGGAGCTGTTTTTT; CDR3aa: CASSLAFSGELFF
d_gene: TRBD1; v_gene: TRBV6-1; j_gene: TRBJ1-2; abundance: medium-sized; CDR3nt: TGTGCCAGCAGTGAAGGAAACAGGGGTTATGGCTACACCTTC; CDR3aa: CASSEGNRGYGYTF
d_gene: TRBD1; v_gene: TRBV28; j_gene: TRBJ1-4; abundance: NA; CDR3nt: TGTGCCAGCCAACGGACAGGGTGGGATGAAAAACTGTTTTTT; CDR3aa: CASQRTGWDEKLFF
d_gene: TRBD1; v_gene: TRBV9; j_gene: TRBJ1-3; abundance: NA; CDR3nt: TGTGCCAGCAGCGTAGAGGGGGCAAGGCGCTCTGGAAACACCATATATTTT; CDR3aa: CASSVEGARRSGNTIYF
d_gene: NA; v_gene: TRBV19; j_gene: TRBJ2-1; abundance: NA; CDR3nt: TGTGCCAGTAGTCTCCGGACTGGGTTCGGCAATGAGCAGTTCTTC; CDR3aa: CASSLRTGFGNEQFF
d_gene: NA; v_gene: TRBV11-2; j_gene: TRBJ2-3; abundance: NA; CDR3nt: TGTGCCAGCAGCTTAGGGCTGGGACCAGATACGCAGTATTTT; CDR3aa: CASSLGLGPDTQYF
d_gene: TRBD1; v_gene: TRBV7-2; j_gene: TRBJ1-2; abundance: NA; CDR3nt: TGTGCCAGCAGCGCCCGGACAGGGCCGGCTGGCTACACCTTC; CDR3aa: CASSARTGPAGYTF
d_gene: TRBD1; v_gene: TRBV6-6; j_gene: TRBJ2-7; abundance: NA; CDR3nt: TGTGCCAGCAGCCTTCGACAGGGCACTAGGCCCTACGAGCAGTACTTC; CDR3aa: CASSLRQGTRPYEQYF
d_gene: NA; v_gene: TRBV11-2; j_gene: TRBJ2-3; abundance: NA; CDR3nt: TGTGCCAGCAGCTTAGAACTTGACACAGATACGCAGTATTTT; CDR3aa: CASSLELDTDTQYF
d_gene: NA; v_gene: TRBV6-1; j_gene: TRBJ2-4; abundance: few; CDR3nt: TGTGCCAGCAGTGCCCTAGGTCAGGGTTCGAATAGAAACATTCAGTACTTC; CDR3aa: CASSALGQGSNRNIQYF
d_gene: TRBD1; v_gene: TRBV28; j_gene: TRBJ2-7; abundance: NA; CDR3nt: TGTGCCAGCAGCTTCCCCACAGGGGGAAGGGACGAGCAGTACTTC; CDR3aa: CASSFPTGGRDEQYF
d_gene: TRBD2; v_gene: TRBV10-2; j_gene: TRBJ2-1; abundance: NA; CDR3nt: TGCGCCAGCAAAGTCGGGAGGGCGGGAGGAGATGAGCAGTTCTTC; CDR3aa: CASKVGRAGGDEQFF
d_gene: TRBD2; v_gene: TRBV5-1; j_gene: TRBJ2-7; abundance: NA; CDR3nt: TGCGCCAGCAGCTTGGTAGCGGGAGGCTCCTACGAGCAGTACTTC; CDR3aa: CASSLVAGGSYEQYF
d_gene: TRBD1; v_gene: TRBV6-5; j_gene: TRBJ2-7; abundance: NA; CDR3nt: TGTGCCAGCAGCCCCCGACAGGGGGCTTTCGAGCAGTACTTC; CDR3aa: CASSPRQGAFEQYF
d_gene: NA; v_gene: TRBV5-1; j_gene: TRBJ2-6; abundance: NA; CDR3nt: TGCGCCAGCAGCTTGTACTCTGGGGCCAACGTCCTGACTTTC; CDR3aa: CASSLYSGANVLTF
d_gene: NA; v_gene: TRBV11-2; j_gene: TRBJ1-2; abundance: NA; CDR3nt: TGTGCCAGCAGCTTAGATTATGTCAGCAACTATGGCTACACCTTC; CDR3aa: CASSLDYVSNYGYTF
d_gene: NA; v_gene: TRBV28; j_gene: TRBJ1-2; abundance: NA; CDR3nt: TGTGCCAGCGGGGGGAACGCGCAAGGCTACACCTTC; CDR3aa: CASGGNAQGYTF
d_gene: TRBD1; v_gene: TRBV2; j_gene: TRBJ1-1; abundance: NA; CDR3nt: TGTGCCAGCAGGGCGACAGGGACCAACACTGAAGCTTTCTTT; CDR3aa: CASRATGTNTEAFF
d_gene: NA; v_gene: TRBV21-1; j_gene: TRBJ2-7; abundance: NA; CDR3nt: TGTGCCAGCAGCAAATCCCCTAGCGGCGAGCAGTACTTC; CDR3aa: CASSKSPSGEQYF
d_gene: NA; v_gene: TRBV4-3; j_gene: TRBJ2-5; abundance: NA; CDR3nt: TGCGCCAGCAGCCAAGATCTGGGTACAGGCGAAGAGACCCAGTACTTC; CDR3aa: CASSQDLGTGEETQYF
d_gene: TRBD1; v_gene: TRBV5-6; j_gene: TRBJ2-7; abundance: NA; CDR3nt: TGTGCCAGCGCCTTTAAGGACAGGGCGCTCTACGAGCAGTACTTC; CDR3aa: CASAFKDRALYEQYF
d_gene: NA; v_gene: TRBV7-8; j_gene: TRBJ1-1; abundance: NA; CDR3nt: TGTGCCAGCAGCGTCCGCAGGGCCCCAACGGAAGCTTTCTTT; CDR3aa: CASSVRRAPTEAFF
d_gene: NA; v_gene: TRBV19; j_gene: TRBJ1-3; abundance: NA; CDR3nt: TGTGCCAGTAGTATCCGGAGAGTCGAGGGAAACACCATATATTTT; CDR3aa: CASSIRRVEGNTIYF
d_gene: TRBD1; v_gene: TRBV9; j_gene: TRBJ2-1; abundance: NA; CDR3nt: TGTGCCAGCAGCCTGAGACAGGGCGAGGTCAATGAGCAGTTCTTC; CDR3aa: CASSLRQGEVNEQFF
d_gene: NA; v_gene: TRBV30; j_gene: TRBJ2-6; abundance: NA; CDR3nt: TGTGCCTGGAGTTTAGGGATCTCGAGACCTGGGGCCAACGTCCTGACTTTC; CDR3aa: CAWSLGISRPGANVLTF
d_gene: NA; v_gene: TRBV2; j_gene: TRBJ1-1; abundance: NA; CDR3nt: TGTGCCAGCAGTGAACAGGGGAACACTGAAGCTTTCTTT; CDR3aa: CASSEQGNTEAFF
d_gene: NA; v_gene: TRBV4-1; j_gene: TRBJ1-3; abundance: once; CDR3nt: TGCGCCAGCAGCCAGGTAGACAGTAACTCTGGAAACACCATATATTTT; CDR3aa: CASSQVDSNSGNTIYF
d_gene: TRBD2; v_gene: TRBV10-1; j_gene: TRBJ2-1; abundance: NA; CDR3nt: TGCGCCAGCAGCGACCCGGCCAGCGGGGCTAGCAATGAGCAGTTCTTC; CDR3aa: CASSDPASGASNEQFF
d_gene: NA; v_gene: TRBV29-1; j_gene: TRBJ2-7; abundance: NA; CDR3nt: TGCAGCGTCGCTGCTTGGGATCTCGGTGTTTACGAGCAGTACTTC; CDR3aa: CSVAAWDLGVYEQYF
d_gene: TRBD1; v_gene: TRBV5-1; j_gene: TRBJ2-7; abundance: NA; CDR3nt: TGCGCCAGCCGTCCTCTACAGGGGATTTCCTACGAGCAGTACTTC; CDR3aa: CASRPLQGISYEQYF
d_gene: TRBD2; v_gene: TRBV19; j_gene: TRBJ2-3; abundance: NA; CDR3nt: TGTGCCAGTGCCGCCGGACTAGCCACTTTCACAGATACGCAGTATTTT; CDR3aa: CASAAGLATFTDTQYF
d_gene: NA; v_gene: TRBV6-5; j_gene: TRBJ2-3; abundance: NA; CDR3nt: TGTGCCAGCAGTACCGTGGCGGGGCTTGCAGATACGCAGTATTTT; CDR3aa: CASSTVAGLADTQYF
d_gene: NA; v_gene: TRBV20-1; j_gene: TRBJ2-5; abundance: NA; CDR3nt: TGCAGTGCTAGAGGGGCGGCCCAGTACTTC; CDR3aa: CSARGAAQYF
d_gene: TRBD1; v_gene: TRBV6-1; j_gene: TRBJ2-7; abundance: NA; CDR3nt: TGTGCCAGCAGTGAATATTCGGAGGGACAGGGATCCTACGAGCAGTACTTC; CDR3aa: CASSEYSEGQGSYEQYF
d_gene: NA; v_gene: TRBV5-1; j_gene: TRBJ2-7; abundance: few; CDR3nt: TGCGCCAGCAGCACCCTAGACAGCCTCTCCTACGAGCAGTACTTC; CDR3aa: CASSTLDSLSYEQYF
d_gene: TRBD1; v_gene: TRBV7-2; j_gene: TRBJ2-7; abundance: NA; CDR3nt: TGTGCCAGCAGCCAGGGGGCAGGGGCCTACGAGCAGTACTTC; CDR3aa: CASSQGAGAYEQYF
d_gene: TRBD2; v_gene: TRBV4-1; j_gene: TRBJ2-1; abundance: NA; CDR3nt: TGCGCCAGCAGCCAGAGGGCAGGAGGGAGGGCCGGTCAGTTCTTC; CDR3aa: CASSQRAGGRAGQFF